The clone carrying this T cell receptor (beta chain) was found a few times. Its target is not known. Isolated RNA was reverse transcribed in full, so expressed TCRB transcripts were sequenced. Some clones are missing from TCRdb's copy, which holds only in-frame ones; the method was immunoSEQ multiplex PCR. The sample comprises some 300,000 clones, approximately 8.1% of which are singletons, and over 0.8% rests with the top ten. The ends lost 4 bases at V and 4 bases at J; junction bases unmatched: 9. Germline V lookup: CDR1 SNHLY, CDR2 FYNNEI. This CDR3 has 17 amino acids. The sample belongs to a study of beta chain features in type 1 diabetes. As for the study in general: Healthy donors resembled patients in age, gender and cell yields.

Central memory, naive, regulatory and stem cell-like memory CD4+ cells were sorted by CD45RO/CCR7/CD25/CD127/CD95/CD27. Study results and caveats: Type 1 diabetes patients had moderately but significantly shorter TCRB CDR3s in all four CD4+ subsets. More deletions and fewer insertions at VDJ junctions were seen in type 1 diabetes patients.

This chain links TRBV2 with TRBJ2-3; 12 bases match TRBD2. The sequence was obtained from a woman aged 18-29 years in good health. The sample consisted of central memory CD4+ T cells from blood. CDR3 sequence (DNA): TGTGCCAGCAGTGCCCAAAGACTAGCGGGAGTGTCAGATACGCAGTATTTT. The encoded protein is CASSAQRLAGVSDTQYF.